This TCR beta chain was recorded in a study of immune evolution from preneoplasia to lung adenocarcinoma. The CDR3 has 15 residues. CDR1 is MDHEN and CDR2 is SYDVKM in the germline V gene. The ends were cut back, 2 bases at V and 8 bases at J, with 15 bases in the middle. The repertoire was sequenced with immunoSEQ multiplex PCR; TCRdb's copy has only in-frame clones and lacks some. Among approximately 5,800 clones listed, less than 80% were seen once. The sample consisted of FFPE adjacent normal lung tissue. The origin of this receptor is a person aged 65 to 85 with lung adenocarcinoma. This rearrangement joins TRBV28 to TRBJ1-4, with D perhaps matching TRBD1 (5 bases). CDR3 region: CASSLGGEGKEKLFF. The DNA for the CDR3 is TGTGCCAGCAGTTTAGGAGGGGAGGGGAAGGAAAAACTGTTTTTT.